Sequencing of this T cell receptor (beta chain) was carried out in a study of T cell changes during pregnancy in multiple sclerosis. The assay was immunoSEQ multiplex PCR, and TCRdb's table has in-frame clones only and misses some. The sample has about 68,000 clones; 75% to 95% are singletons. The germline V gene encodes CDR1 SGHNT and CDR2 YENEEA. V lost 6 bases to trimming and J lost 3 bases; unmatched junction nucleotides: 6. The CDR3 has 15 amino acids. Sample: peripheral blood, taken in the first trimester of pregnancy. The chain employs TRBV11-3 and TRBJ2-3, with 10 positions matching TRBD2. This TCR derives from a female donor with multiple sclerosis, enrolled in a pregnancy study. The CDR3 nucleotides are TGTGCCAGCAGTTCCGGGACTAGCGTTACAGATACGCAGTATTTT. Encoded protein: CASSSGTSVTDTQYF.